The 23 T cell receptor beta chains given below trace back to one sample, sequenced in a study of T cell changes during pregnancy in multiple sclerosis. Assay: immunoSEQ multiplex PCR; the TCRdb copy retains only in-frame clones and omits some. Altogether roughly 93,000 clones are present, 85% to 95% being singletons, with the ten largest covering about 0.95%. The material sequenced was peripheral blood, taken before pregnancy. All receptors derive from a female donor with multiple sclerosis, enrolled in a pregnancy study.

The V and J genes are TRBV7-9 and TRBJ1-6, with D perhaps TRBD1 (6 bases). Germline CDR1 and CDR2: SEHNR and FQNEAQ (reference sequence). Trimming pared 2 bases from V and 5 bases from J, leaving 10 bases between. There are 15 residues in the CDR3. Here the CDR3 DNA reads TGTGCCAGCAGCTTACAGGCAGGGGATAATTCACCCCTCCACTTT. Translating gives CASSLQAGDNSPLHF.

The J gene is TRBJ1-1, the V gene TRBV14; TRBD1 matches at 8 bases. This CDR3 has 15 residues. Germline V gene lookup returns CDR1 SGHDN and CDR2 FVKESK. V lost 2 bases, J lost 1 base, and 3 bases stayed unmatched. As DNA, the CDR3 is TGTGCCAGCAGCCAACGGACAGGGCCGAACACTGAAGCTTTCTTT. Protein: CASSQRTGPNTEAFF.

J is TRBJ2-1 and V is TRBV5-1; tentative D call: TRBD2 (5 bases). The CDR3 length is 14 residues. The germline V and J ends were trimmed by 0 bases and 7 bases, with 11 bases remaining between them. Per the germline V gene, CDR1 is SGHRS and CDR2 is YFSETQ. The CDR3 nucleotides are TGCGCCAGCAGCTTGGGGACTTTGGGAAATGAGCAGTTCTTC. Translating it yields CASSLGTLGNEQFF.

This chain connects TRBV28 to TRBJ2-1, with a tentative D call TRBD2 (6 bases). This CDR3 spans 14 amino acids. V shed 7 bases and J shed 10 bases, with 20 bases lying between them. Germline V gene lookup returns CDR1 MDHEN and CDR2 SYDVKM. CDR3 in amino acids: CASIPDYLLVEQFF. The CDR3 DNA follows: TGTGCCAGCATTCCGGACTACCTTCTGGTAGAGCAGTTCTTC.

The gene calls are TRBV5-1 and TRBJ2-7; D remains unclear. The CDR3 length is 14 residues. V was shortened by 0 bases and J by 2 bases, with 9 bases between the two germline ends. Germline assignment: CDR1 SGHRS and CDR2 YFSETQ. CDR3: CASSLAKATYEQYF. Here the CDR3 DNA reads TGCGCCAGCAGCTTGGCCAAAGCGACCTACGAGCAGTACTTC.

This rearrangement joins TRBV12-5 to TRBJ2-7; D not certain. Germline CDR1 LGHNT, CDR2 FRNRAP. The CDR3 loop spans 13 amino acids. V lost 4 bases, J lost 6 bases, and 13 bases lay in between. CDR3 bases: TGTGCTAGTGGTTCGACTCTTCTGGCCGAGCAGTACTTC. Protein sequence: CASGSTLLAEQYF.

This chain links TRBV18 with TRBJ1-2; D ambiguous. Germline V CDR1 and CDR2: KGHSH, LQKENI. Trimming took off 8 bases at V and 1 base at J, with 8 bases between the two ends. This CDR3 comprises 12 residues. The CDR3 DNA reads as TGTGCCAGCCCCCGGGGTAACTATGGCTACACCTTC. Translated: CASPRGNYGYTF. Together with reference TRBV18 and TRBJ1-2, the CDR3 gives the full variable domain: NAGVMQNPRHLVRRRGQEARLRCSPMKGHSHVYWYRQLPEEGLKFMVYLQKENIIDESGMPKERFSAEFPKEGPSILRIQQVVRGDSAAYFCASPRGNYGYTFGSGTRLTVV.

The V gene is TRBV4-1, the J gene TRBJ2-7; D unclear. Germline V gene data show CDR1 as MGHRA and CDR2 as YSYEKL. The germline V and J ends were trimmed by 3 bases and 5 bases, with 20 bases remaining between them. The CDR3 consists of 16 residues. This chain's CDR3 is CASSQLEVPIIHEQYF. The DNA of the CDR3 is TGCGCCAGCAGCCAGCTAGAAGTCCCTATTATCCACGAGCAGTACTTC.

The J gene is TRBJ2-1, the V gene TRBV28, with TRBD1 identical over 9 bases. Germline-derived CDR1 and CDR2 are MDHEN and SYDVKM. This CDR3 contains 13 residues. J lost 7 bases, V lost 6 bases, and 4 bases had no gene match. The CDR3, as DNA: TGTGCCAGCAGCCAGACAGGGGGGAATGAGCAGTTCTTC. Protein product: CASSQTGGNEQFF.

The CDR3 DNA is TGCGCCAGCAGCCAAGATATAAAATCCGGGGAGCTGTTTTTT. Its protein product is CASSQDIKSGELFF. The rearrangement uses TRBV4-1 and TRBJ2-2, with D hard to call. This CDR3 is built from 14 residues. The ends were cut back, 0 bases at V and 6 bases at J, with 8 bases in the middle. CDR1 and CDR2 (germline): MGHRA, YSYEKL.

The rearrangement links TRBV5-1 to TRBJ1-1; 10 bases match TRBD1. This CDR3 region has 20 residues. The germline V gene encodes CDR1 SGHRS and CDR2 YFSETQ. V shed 2 bases and J 0 bases; nucleotides not matched to a gene: 16. CDR3 loop: CASSLGGLRDRGYMNTEAFF. In DNA form, the CDR3 reads TGCGCCAGCAGCTTAGGGGGACTTCGGGACAGGGGATACATGAACACTGAAGCTTTCTTT.

The chain combines TRBV19 with TRBJ1-2, with a tentative D call TRBD1 (6 bases). V was clipped by 0 bases and J by 14 bases, with 16 bases between them. The CDR3 runs to 13 residues. The germline CDR1 and CDR2 sequences are LNHDA and SQIVND (reference sequence). The CDR3 spells CASSIDPDRIYTF. CDR3 coding DNA: TGTGCCAGTAGTATAGATCCTGACAGGATCTATACCTTC.

The rearrangement links TRBV7-3 to TRBJ1-1; 9 bases are a match to TRBD1. V lost 5 bases to trimming and J lost 4 bases; unmatched junction nucleotides: 2. The germline gives CDR1 SGHTA, CDR2 FQGTGA. The CDR3 is made up of 13 amino acids. The CDR3 region is CASSGQGTTEAFF. CDR3 coding DNA: TGTGCCAGCAGCGGACAGGGGACCACTGAAGCTTTCTTT.

The chain combines TRBV10-2 with TRBJ2-3; 7 bases map to TRBD1. Germline-derived CDR1 and CDR2 are WSHSY and SAAADI. The CDR3 covers 15 residues. The junction had 2 bases not matched to a gene; V was cut back by 2 bases and J by 0 bases. The chain's CDR3 is CASSELQGSTDTQYF. CDR3 DNA: TGCGCCAGCAGTGAGCTACAGGGGAGCACAGATACGCAGTATTTT.

V gene TRBV21-1 combines with J gene TRBJ2-2; the table calls TRBD1, which could not be checked here. TRBV21-1 is labeled a pseudogene. The CDR3 is made up of 14 amino acids. The CDR3 DNA reads as TGTGCCAGCAGCAACCCCACAGCTACCGGGGAGCTGTTTTTT. Translation: CASSNPTATGELFF.

The chain joins TRBV29-1 to TRBJ2-7; TRBD1 matches 8 bases. CDR1 and CDR2 from the germline V gene are SQVTM and ANQGSEA. The CDR3 covers 13 residues. V shed 6 bases and J 0 bases; nucleotides not matched to a gene: 4. CDR3 coding DNA: TGCAGCGTCTCCGGGACAGGCTCCTACGAGCAGTACTTC. It is translated as CSVSGTGSYEQYF.

The V call is TRBV18, the J call TRBJ2-7, with a tentative D call TRBD1 (6 bases). The CDR3 extends over 12 amino acids. Germline V gene data show CDR1 as KGHSH and CDR2 as LQKENI. V shed 6 bases and J shed 5 bases, with 11 bases lying between them. As DNA, the CDR3 is TGTGCCAGCTCCCTGAACAGGGACGAGCAGTACTTC. Translating it yields CASSLNRDEQYF.

V usage is TRBV30 and J usage is TRBJ2-7, with TRBD2 matching over 7 bases. There are 14 residues in the CDR3. Germline V gene lookup returns CDR1 GTSNPN and CDR2 SVGIG (reference sequence). J gave up 4 bases and V 2 bases, and 8 bases lay outside the gene matches. CDR3 nucleotide sequence: TGTGCCTGGAGTTGGGGAGGGGCGCGGTACGAGCAGTACTTC. Encoded protein: CAWSWGGARYEQYF.

This chain links TRBV7-3 with TRBJ2-7, with 9 nucleotides matching TRBD1. The CDR3 covers 15 residues. With V trimmed by 6 bases and J by 3 bases, 9 bases remained unmatched. Germline V gene lookup returns CDR1 SGHTA and CDR2 FQGTGA. CDR3 sequence (DNA): TGTGCCAGCAGTTATAGGGACAGGGAGGTCTACGAGCAGTACTTC. Translated, it gives CASSYRDREVYEQYF.

V and J are TRBV15 and TRBJ2-5; D perhaps matches TRBD1 (5 bases). The germline V gene has CDR1 LNHNV and CDR2 YYDKDF (reference sequence). This CDR3 is built from 14 residues. V was trimmed by 3 bases and J by 1 base, leaving 9 bases between them. The CDR3 region is CATSSRQFQETQYF. In nucleotides, the CDR3 is TGTGCCACCAGCAGTCGACAGTTCCAAGAGACCCAGTACTTC.

The chain is built from TRBV5-1 and TRBJ2-1, with TRBD2 identical over 8 bases. Germline lookup yields CDR1 SGHRS and CDR2 YFSETQ. The CDR3 spans 16 residues. The J segment lost 4 bases and the V segment lost 4 bases, leaving 10 bases of the junction unmatched. The CDR3 DNA reads TGCGCCAGCAGCCCGGGGAGCGGGGGAGTTTACAATGAGCAGTTCTTC. It encodes CASSPGSGGVYNEQFF.

There are a few counts of this clone. The V call is TRBV28, the J call TRBJ1-5, with a weak D call TRBD1 (5 bases). This CDR3 contains 13 residues. Trimming left V 1 base short and J 7 bases short, with 8 bases between. Looked up from germline, CDR1 is MDHEN and CDR2 is SYDVKM. Here the CDR3 reads CASSLSGEQPQHF. CDR3 DNA sequence: TGTGCCAGCAGTTTATCGGGGGAGCAGCCCCAGCATTTT.

This chain connects TRBV5-1 to TRBJ1-1, with D possibly TRBD1 on 6 matching bases. Trimming removed 0 bases from V and 3 bases from J, with 24 bases in between. The length of the CDR3 is 19 residues. Per germline, CDR1 SGHRS and CDR2 YFSETQ. The CDR3: CASSLAGLTGRSVDTEAFF. For the CDR3, the DNA is TGCGCCAGCAGCTTGGCAGGTCTTACAGGGAGATCGGTCGACACTGAAGCTTTCTTT. The full variable domain, rest sourced from reference TRBV5-1 and TRBJ1-1, is KAGVTQTPRYLIKTRGQQVTLSCSPISGHRSVSWYQQTPGQGLQFLFEYFSETQRNKGNFPGRFSGRQFSNSRSEMNVSTLELGDSALYLCASSLAGLTGRSVDTEAFFGQGTRLTVV.